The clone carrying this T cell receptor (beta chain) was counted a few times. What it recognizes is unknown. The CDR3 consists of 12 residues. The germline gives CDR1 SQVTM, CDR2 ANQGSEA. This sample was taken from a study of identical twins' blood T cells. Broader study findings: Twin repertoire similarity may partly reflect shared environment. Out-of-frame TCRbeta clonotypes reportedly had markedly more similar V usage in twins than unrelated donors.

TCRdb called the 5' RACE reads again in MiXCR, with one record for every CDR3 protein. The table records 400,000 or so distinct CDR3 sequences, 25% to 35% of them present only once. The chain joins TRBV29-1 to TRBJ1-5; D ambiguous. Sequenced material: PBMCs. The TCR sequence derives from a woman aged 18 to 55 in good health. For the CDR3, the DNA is TGCTCTTGTTCCCCAGGCAATCAGCCCCAGCATTTT. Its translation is CSCSPGNQPQHF.